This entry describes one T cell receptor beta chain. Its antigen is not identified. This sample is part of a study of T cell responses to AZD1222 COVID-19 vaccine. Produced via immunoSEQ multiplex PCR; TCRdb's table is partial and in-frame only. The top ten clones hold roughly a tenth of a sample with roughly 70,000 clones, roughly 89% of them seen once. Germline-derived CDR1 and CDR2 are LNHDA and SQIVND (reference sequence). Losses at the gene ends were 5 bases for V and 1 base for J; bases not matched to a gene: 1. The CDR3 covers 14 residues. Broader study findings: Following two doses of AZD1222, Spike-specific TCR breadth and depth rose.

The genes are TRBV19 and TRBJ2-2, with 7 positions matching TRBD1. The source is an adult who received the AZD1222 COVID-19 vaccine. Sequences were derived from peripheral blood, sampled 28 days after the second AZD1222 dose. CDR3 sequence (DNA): TGTGCCAGTAGTCGGGACAGGAACACCGGGGAGCTGTTTTTT. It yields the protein CASSRDRNTGELFF.